Listed below are T cell receptor beta chains from one sample, sequenced in a study of blood T cell repertoires in COVID-19. Profiling relied on immunoSEQ multiplex PCR, and the TCRdb table lists in-frame clones only, not all of them. The sample has under 100,000 clones; around four fifths are singletons. Sequenced material: peripheral blood. These receptors all stem from a man aged 45 to 65 with acute or convalescent COVID-19. CDR3s include the opening cysteine and the closing phenylalanine or tryptophan. D genes are given only for firm matches. Size tells how often a clone was seen (once, few, many) or the class of an expanded clone, and some rows leave it out.

NA | NA | TRBJ1-1 | TRBV19 | CASSISKNTEAFF | TGTGCCAGTAGTATAAGCAAGAACACTGAAGCTTTCTTT
NA | once | TRBJ1-5 | TRBV4-1 | CASSRKPQEDSNQPQHF | TGCGCCAGCAGCCGCAAACCTCAGGAGGATAGCAATCAGCCCCAGCATTTT
NA | NA | TRBJ2-3 | TRBV28 | CASSSSSTWTTGTVGDTQYF | TGTGCCAGCAGTTCCTCCTCGACTTGGACTACCGGGACGGTAGGGGATACGCAGTATTTT
NA | NA | TRBJ2-3 | TRBV5-1 | CASSLYGRVTDTQYF | TGCGCCAGCAGCTTGTACGGGAGAGTCACAGATACGCAGTATTTT
TRBD1 | NA | TRBJ1-1 | TRBV30 | CAWSGGQGAFEAFF | TGTGCCTGGAGTGGAGGACAGGGAGCATTTGAAGCTTTCTTT
TRBD1 | NA | TRBJ2-7 | TRBV5-8 | CASSRGRDSSYEQYF | TGTGCCAGCAGCCGTGGACGGGACAGCTCCTACGAGCAGTACTTC
TRBD1 | NA | TRBJ2-5 | TRBV27 | CASSLNRGQETQYF | TGTGCCAGCAGTTTAAACAGGGGCCAAGAGACCCAGTACTTC
NA | NA | TRBJ1-1 | TRBV7-9 | CASSTRGGNTEAFF | TGTGCCAGCAGCACCCGGGGGGGGAACACTGAAGCTTTCTTT
NA | NA | TRBJ2-4 | TRBV29-1 | CSVETVAKNIQYF | TGCAGCGTGGAGACAGTAGCCAAAAACATTCAGTACTTC
TRBD1 | NA | TRBJ1-2 | TRBV7-2 | CASRFKGAGGYTF | TGTGCCAGCAGATTTAAGGGGGCTGGTGGCTACACCTTC
TRBD2 | NA | TRBJ2-1 | TRBV10-3 | CAISSSGLAGVGQFF | TGTGCCATCAGTTCCTCGGGACTAGCGGGAGTCGGGCAGTTCTTC
NA | few | TRBJ1-5 | TRBV15 | CATSRAREQRDQPQHF | TGTGCCACCAGCAGAGCTCGGGAGCAGAGGGATCAGCCCCAGCATTTT
NA | few | TRBJ1-1 | TRBV4-2 | CASSQSLGGSMNTEAFF | TGTGCCAGCAGCCAAAGTCTCGGGGGATCCATGAACACTGAAGCTTTCTTT
NA | NA | TRBJ2-5 | TRBV19 | CASNGGRGQETQYF | TGTGCCAGCAACGGGGGACGGGGCCAAGAGACCCAGTACTTC
NA | NA | TRBJ1-6 | TRBV4-3 | CASSQDVLTPGDSPLHF | TGCGCCAGCAGCCAAGACGTACTCACCCCAGGGGATTCACCCCTCCACTTT
NA | NA | TRBJ2-7 | TRBV19 | CASRAGAVSYEQYF | TGTGCCAGTAGGGCAGGGGCGGTCTCCTACGAGCAGTACTTC
TRBD1 | once | TRBJ2-7 | TRBV11-2 | CASSLDRFFQGVLSYEQYF | TGTGCCAGCAGCTTAGATCGATTTTTCCAGGGGGTATTGTCCTACGAGCAGTACTTC
NA | NA | TRBJ2-7 | TRBV10-2 | CASTDTLQGYEQYF | TGCGCCAGCACCGACACCCTACAGGGTTACGAGCAGTACTTC
NA | NA | TRBJ1-1 | TRBV18 | CASSLKDSDTEAFF | TGTGCCAGCTCTCTCAAGGACAGCGACACTGAAGCTTTCTTT
TRBD1 | NA | TRBJ2-7 | TRBV5-1 | CASSLGTGFYEQYF | TGCGCCAGCAGCTTGGGGACAGGGTTCTACGAGCAGTACTTC
TRBD1 | once | TRBJ1-4 | TRBV4-3 | CASSQEDRGSANEKLFF | TGCGCCAGCAGCCAAGAGGACAGGGGGAGTGCTAATGAAAAACTGTTTTTT
NA | NA | TRBJ2-5 | TRBV29-1 | CSAGPIQGMGETQYF | TGCAGCGCTGGGCCCATACAGGGAATGGGAGAGACCCAGTACTTC
TRBD2 | once | TRBJ2-7 | TRBV6-6 | CASRYPGLADYEQYF | TGTGCCAGCAGATATCCGGGACTAGCCGATTACGAGCAGTACTTC
TRBD1 | NA | TRBJ2-7 | TRBV19 | CASSGQGTHEQYF | TGTGCCAGTAGCGGACAGGGGACCCACGAGCAGTACTTC
TRBD2 | NA | TRBJ2-7 | TRBV11-2 | CASSLAVGLAGGIYEQYF | TGTGCCAGCAGCTTAGCCGTCGGACTAGCGGGGGGCATCTACGAGCAGTACTTC
TRBD2 | NA | TRBJ2-2 | TRBV29-1 | CSVEELGEGTGELFF | TGCAGCGTTGAAGAGTTAGGGGAGGGCACCGGGGAGCTGTTTTTT
NA | NA | TRBJ2-7 | TRBV7-2 | CASSPSRQRQDYEQYF | TGTGCCAGCAGCCCATCAAGACAAAGACAAGACTACGAGCAGTACTTC
NA | NA | TRBJ1-2 | TRBV6-4 | CASSDPVRGYGYTF | TGTGCCAGCAGTGACCCCGTAAGAGGGTATGGCTACACCTTC
TRBD1 | few | TRBJ2-7 | TRBV3-1/TRBV3-2 | CASSQFRDRGYEQYF | TGTGCCAGCAGCCAGTTCCGGGACAGGGGCTACGAGCAGTACTTC
TRBD1 | once | TRBJ2-7 | TRBV7-2 | CASDRTGGSSYEQYF | TGTGCCAGCGACCGAACAGGGGGGAGCTCCTACGAGCAGTACTTC
TRBD1 | few | TRBJ2-2 | TRBV19 | CASSLDRDGTGELFF | TGTGCCAGTAGTCTGGACAGGGATGGCACCGGGGAGCTGTTTTTT
NA | NA | TRBJ2-7 | TRBV5-6 | CASSLDRYEQYF | TGTGCCAGCAGCCTAGACAGATACGAGCAGTACTTC
NA | NA | TRBJ2-5 | TRBV5-1 | CASSLGQAEETQYF | TGCGCCAGCAGCTTGGGACAGGCGGAAGAGACCCAGTACTTC
NA | NA | TRBJ1-2 | TRBV10-3 | CAISESGRNYGYTF | TGTGCCATCAGTGAGTCGGGCAGGAACTATGGCTACACCTTC
TRBD2 | NA | TRBJ2-1 | TRBV3-1/TRBV3-2 | CASSQGTAGLADNEQFF | TGTGCCAGCAGCCAAGGGACCGCAGGACTAGCGGACAATGAGCAGTTCTTC
TRBD2 | NA | TRBJ2-5 | TRBV27 | CASARRRSSGQETQYF | TGTGCCAGCGCTAGACGCCGTTCTAGCGGACAAGAGACCCAGTACTTC
NA | NA | TRBJ1-4 | TRBV5-6 | CASNLPGEKLFF | TGTGCCAGCAATCTGCCGGGAGAAAAACTGTTTTTT
NA | NA | TRBJ2-3 | TRBV7-9 | CASSSMGTSTDTQYF | TGTGCCAGCAGCTCAATGGGGACAAGCACAGATACGCAGTATTTT
NA | medium-sized | TRBJ2-1 | TRBV7-3 | CASSARRAGTNNEQFF | TGTGCCAGCAGCGCTAGGAGGGCGGGGACGAACAATGAGCAGTTCTTC
TRBD1 | NA | TRBJ2-6 | TRBV4-1 | CASSPTGGRLSGANVLTF | TGCGCCAGCAGCCCGACAGGGGGTCGCCTCTCTGGGGCCAACGTCCTGACTTTC
TRBD1 | NA | TRBJ1-5 | TRBV2 | CASRGTENQPQHF | TGTGCCAGCAGAGGGACAGAAAATCAGCCCCAGCATTTT